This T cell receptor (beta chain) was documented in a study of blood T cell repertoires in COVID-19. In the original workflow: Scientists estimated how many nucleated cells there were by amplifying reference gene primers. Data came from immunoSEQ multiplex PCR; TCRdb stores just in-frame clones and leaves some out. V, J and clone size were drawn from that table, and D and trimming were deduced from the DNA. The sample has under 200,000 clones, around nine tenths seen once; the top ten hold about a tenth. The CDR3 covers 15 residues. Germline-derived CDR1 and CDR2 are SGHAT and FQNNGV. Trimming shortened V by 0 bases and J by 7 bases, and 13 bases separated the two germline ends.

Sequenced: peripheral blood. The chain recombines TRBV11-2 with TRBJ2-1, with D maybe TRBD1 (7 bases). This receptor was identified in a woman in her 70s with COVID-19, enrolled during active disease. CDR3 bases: TGTGCCAGCAGCTTAGATCAGTCAGGGGGGAATGAGCAGTTCTTC. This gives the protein CASSLDQSGGNEQFF.